The 18 T cell receptor beta chains below come from one sample, sequenced in a study of Graves' ophthalmopathy and Graves' hyperthyroidism. Amplified TCR beta CDR3 regions were obtained using RNA transcripts as template. HTBI primers were used in a first-round RT-PCR, which preceded a second-round multiplex PCR. Each CDR3 protein gets one entry after TCRdb re-called the multiplex PCR reads with MiXCR. The sample records hundreds of thousands of distinct CDR3 sequences, more than 20% being singletons. Sequences were obtained from peripheral blood. These receptors came from a woman aged 18-29 years with stable Graves' hyperthyroidism.

This clonotype was seen repeatedly, ten times or more. The genes are TRBV12-3 or TRBV12-4 and TRBJ2-5; TRBD2 matches at 10 bases. The CDR3 is 12 amino acids. J lost 14 bases, V lost 4 bases, and 7 bases had no gene match. The CDR3 sequence is CASSSRTSGPYF. The CDR3, as DNA: TGTGCCAGCAGTTCCAGGACTAGCGGCCCCTACTTC.

This clonotype was detected many times. This chain connects TRBV7-2 to TRBJ1-2; possibly TRBD1 for D (6 bases). Germline-derived CDR1 and CDR2 are SGHTA and FQGNSA. This CDR3 is built from 13 residues. V was trimmed by 3 bases and J by 6 bases, leaving 11 bases between them. The CDR3 nucleotides read TGTGCCAGCAGCTTGGGGGCCGGGGATGGCTACACCTTC. Protein sequence: CASSLGAGDGYTF.

This clonotype occurred many times. V is TRBV5-1 and J is TRBJ2-7; TRBD1 matches 8 bases. The CDR3 extends over 13 amino acids. The germline CDR1 and CDR2 sequences are SGHRS and YFSETQ. V lost 4 bases, J lost 6 bases, and 6 bases stayed unmatched. The CDR3 region has the DNA TGCGCCAGCAGCATCGGACAGGGCGGCGAGCAGTACTTC. Translation: CASSIGQGGEQYF.

This clonotype was found many times. The genes are TRBV12-3 or TRBV12-4 and TRBJ2-5, with a possible D match to TRBD2 (6 bases). V was clipped by 3 bases and J by 5 bases, with 16 bases between them. The CDR3 length is 15 residues. The CDR3 DNA follows: TGTGCCAGCAGTTTTGGCGGGGACCGTTGGGAGACCCAGTACTTC. Encoded protein: CASSFGGDRWETQYF.

This clonotype has a count of ten or more. The chain employs TRBV27 and TRBJ1-3; D unresolved. Germline V CDR1 and CDR2: MNHEY, SMNVEV (reference sequence). V lost 7 bases and J 0 bases, leaving 13 bases between the germline ends. The CDR3 consists of 15 residues. The CDR3 DNA sequence: TGTGCCAGCAAAAGAAACGGGAACTCTGGAAACACCATATATTTT. Amino acid sequence: CASKRNGNSGNTIYF.

In the case of this clonotype: The junction differs from germline at one of its ends, possibly a read error. V is TRBV6-2 or TRBV6-3 and J is TRBJ2-2, with TRBD2 matching 10 bases. The CDR3 contains 18 residues. The germline gives CDR1 MNHEY, CDR2 SVGEGT. CDR3 residues: CAGSYSPSGGHNTGELFF. The DNA for the CDR3 is TGTGCCGGCAGTTACTCGCCTAGCGGGGGCCATAACACCGGGGAGCTGTTTTTT.

The chain recombines TRBV2 with TRBJ2-7; D may be TRBD2 (6 bases). This CDR3 region has 11 residues. Germline V lookup: CDR1 SNHLY, CDR2 FYNNEI. V was trimmed by 4 bases and J by 7 bases, leaving 8 bases between them. The CDR3 nucleotides are TGTGCCAGCAGTGGTCGGGAGGAGCAGTACTTC. Protein product: CASSGREEQYF.

This clonotype was detected many times. The chain uses TRBV11-1 and TRBJ1-1; tentatively, D is TRBD1 (5 bases). V was trimmed by 1 base and J by 5 bases, leaving 11 bases between them. This CDR3 region has 14 residues. Looked up from germline, CDR1 is SGHAT and CDR2 is FQDESV (reference sequence). CDR3 sequence: CASSLEPGRTEAFF. CDR3 DNA: TGTGCCAGCAGCTTAGAGCCAGGGAGGACTGAAGCTTTCTTT.

This clonotype was counted between two and nine times. This chain links TRBV20-1 with TRBJ2-3, with 8 bases aligning to TRBD2. This CDR3 contains 17 residues. The germline V gene has CDR1 DFQATT and CDR2 SNEGSKA (reference sequence). The ends lost 0 bases at V and 6 bases at J; junction bases unmatched: 14. CDR3 nucleotides: TGCAGTGCTAGAGAACTTAGCGGGATCGGCTTTGTGGATACGCAGTATTTT. This sequence encodes CSARELSGIGFVDTQYF.

This clonotype was observed many times. This sequence joins TRBV5-1 and TRBJ2-7; D assignment may be TRBD1 or TRBD2 (6 bases each). The CDR3 is made up of 13 amino acids. V gave up 0 bases and J gave up 5 bases, with 9 bases separating them. In germline, CDR1 is SGHRS, CDR2 YFSETQ. The CDR3 spells CASSLEGGNEQYF. CDR3 coding DNA: TGCGCCAGCAGCTTGGAGGGGGGAAACGAGCAGTACTTC.

This clonotype has ten or more counts. The chain combines TRBV5-1 with TRBJ1-1, with D possibly TRBD1 on 6 matching bases. V was clipped by 0 bases and J by 2 bases, with 20 bases between them. The CDR3 covers 18 residues. CDR1 and CDR2 (germline): SGHRS, YFSETQ. CDR3 protein: CASSLGSQGYGKNTEAFF. The DNA of the CDR3 is TGCGCCAGCAGCTTGGGGTCCCAGGGGTACGGGAAAAACACTGAAGCTTTCTTT. The full variable domain, in which reference TRBV5-1 and TRBJ1-1 provide the parts outside the CDR3, is KAGVTQTPRYLIKTRGQQVTLSCSPISGHRSVSWYQQTPGQGLQFLFEYFSETQRNKGNFPGRFSGRQFSNSRSEMNVSTLELGDSALYLCASSLGSQGYGKNTEAFFGQGTRLTVV.

Many counts were recorded for this clonotype. The V and J genes are TRBV19 and TRBJ2-4, with D maybe TRBD1 (6 bases). V gave up 3 bases and J gave up 0 bases, with 15 bases separating them. The length of the CDR3 is 17 residues. Germline V gene lookup returns CDR1 LNHDA and CDR2 SQIVND (reference sequence). CDR3 DNA sequence: TGTGCCAGTAGTATGGGTCAGGGGACCCTAGCCAAAAACATTCAGTACTTC. This encodes CASSMGQGTLAKNIQYF.

This clonotype was seen ten or more times. The rearrangement joins TRBV3-1 to TRBJ2-7; a possible D gene is TRBD1 (5 bases). The V end was cut by 6 bases, the J end by 0 bases, with 6 bases between. CDR1 is LGHDT and CDR2 is YNNKEL in the germline V gene (reference sequence). The CDR3 contains 12 residues. CDR3 loop: CASSQGSYEQYF. The DNA for the CDR3 is TGTGCCAGCAGTCAGGGCTCCTACGAGCAGTACTTC.

The table lists this clonotype with a few counts. The chain employs TRBV30 and TRBJ2-2; D is undetermined. Germline-derived CDR1 and CDR2 are GTSNPN and SVGIG (reference sequence). Trimming pared 3 bases from V and 1 base from J, leaving 6 bases between. CDR3 length: 13 amino acids. CDR3 amino acids: CAWRRQNTGELFF. DNA for the CDR3: TGTGCCTGGAGGAGACAGAACACCGGGGAGCTGTTTTTT.

The V call is TRBV5-1, the J call TRBJ1-1, with D tentatively TRBD1 (6 bases). Germline CDR1 and CDR2: SGHRS and YFSETQ. The V and J ends lost 5 bases and 3 bases respectively, with 17 bases between them. The length of the CDR3 is 15 residues. CDR3 sequence reads: CASRRRVGGDTEAFF. The DNA of the CDR3 is TGCGCCAGCAGACGTCGGGTTGGGGGCGACACTGAAGCTTTCTTT.

This rearrangement joins TRBV30 to TRBJ2-1; D is possibly TRBD1 (6 bases). Germline V gene data show CDR1 as GTSNPN and CDR2 as SVGIG (reference sequence). The CDR3 contains 15 residues. V dropped 1 base and J dropped 7 bases, with 17 bases sitting between them. The CDR3 sequence is CAWSGLTGYANEQFF. CDR3 in DNA: TGTGCCTGGAGTGGACTCACAGGGTACGCGAATGAGCAGTTCTTC.

CDR3 protein: CASSRGTGGLNTEAFF. CDR3 DNA sequence: TGTGCCAGCTCACGGGGGACAGGGGGGTTGAACACTGAAGCTTTCTTT. This chain joins TRBV18 and TRBJ1-1; 11 nucleotides line up with TRBD1. Germline trimming cut 4 bases from V and 0 bases from J; bases unmatched to any gene: 4. Germline V lookup: CDR1 KGHSH, CDR2 LQKENI. The CDR3 sequence is 16 residues long.

The rearrangement joins TRBV6-5 to TRBJ2-7; 7 nucleotides align to TRBD2. Germline CDR1 and CDR2: MNHEY and SVGAGI. The CDR3 runs 14 residues. The junction had 8 bases not matched to a gene; V was cut back by 2 bases and J by 7 bases. The chain's CDR3 is CASSYTPGREEQYF. CDR3 bases: TGTGCCAGCAGTTACACCCCAGGGAGGGAGGAGCAGTACTTC.